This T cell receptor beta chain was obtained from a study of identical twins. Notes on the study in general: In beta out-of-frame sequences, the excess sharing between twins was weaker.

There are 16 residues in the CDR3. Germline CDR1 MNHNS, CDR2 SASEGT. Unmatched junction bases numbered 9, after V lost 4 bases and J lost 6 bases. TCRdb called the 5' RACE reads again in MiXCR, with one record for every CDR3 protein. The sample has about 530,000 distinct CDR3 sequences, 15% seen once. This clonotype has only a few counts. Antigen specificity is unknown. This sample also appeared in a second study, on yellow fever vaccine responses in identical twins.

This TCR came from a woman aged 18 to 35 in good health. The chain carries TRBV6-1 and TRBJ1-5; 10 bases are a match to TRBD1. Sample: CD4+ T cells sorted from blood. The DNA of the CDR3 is TGTGCCAGCAGTGGTAACCGGGACAGGGGCGGTCAGCCCCAGCATTTT. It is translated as CASSGNRDRGGQPQHF.